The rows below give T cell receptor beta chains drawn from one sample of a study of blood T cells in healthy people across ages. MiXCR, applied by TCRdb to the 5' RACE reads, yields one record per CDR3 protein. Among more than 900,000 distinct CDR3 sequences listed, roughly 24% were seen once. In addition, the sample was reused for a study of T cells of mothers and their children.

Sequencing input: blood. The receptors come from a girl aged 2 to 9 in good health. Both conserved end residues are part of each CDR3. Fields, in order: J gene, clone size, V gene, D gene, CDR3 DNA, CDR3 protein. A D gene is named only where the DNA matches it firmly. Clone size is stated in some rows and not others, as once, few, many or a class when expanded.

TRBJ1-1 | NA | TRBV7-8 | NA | TGTGCCAGCAGCGCAGGACCCAACTTTGGGCGGGACACTGAGGCTTTCTTT | CASSAGPNFGRDTEAFF
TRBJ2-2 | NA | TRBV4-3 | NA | TGCGCCAGCAGCCAAGATCCCCACACCGGGGAGCTGTTTTTT | CASSQDPHTGELFF
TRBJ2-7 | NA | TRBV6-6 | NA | TGTGCCAGCAGCTCCTACGTCTACGAGCAGTACTTC | CASSSYVYEQYF
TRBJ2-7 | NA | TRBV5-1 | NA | TGCGCCAGCAGCTTGGTGTCTTGGGGTCCCTACGAGCAGTACTTC | CASSLVSWGPYEQYF
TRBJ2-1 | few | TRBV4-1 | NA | TGCGCCAGCAGCCAACGTTCCGGAGACGGGTCCTACAATGAGCAGTTCTTC | CASSQRSGDGSYNEQFF
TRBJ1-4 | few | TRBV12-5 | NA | TGTGCTAGTGGTTTTTCTCAAGGGGGAAAGGACGGTGAAAAACTGTTTTTT | CASGFSQGGKDGEKLFF
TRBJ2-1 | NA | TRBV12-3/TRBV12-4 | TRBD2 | TGTGCCAGCACCGGACTAGCGGGAGGGGGTCCCAATGAGCAGCTCTTC | CASTGLAGGGPNEQLF
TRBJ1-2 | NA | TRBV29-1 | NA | TGCAGCGTTGATCGGGTCGGCGGCTACACCTTC | CSVDRVGGYTF
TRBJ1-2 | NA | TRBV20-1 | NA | TGCAGTGCTAGGGTTCTTTATGGCTACACCTTC | CSARVLYGYTF
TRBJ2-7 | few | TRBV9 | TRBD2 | TGTGCCAGCAGCGAGCGGAGGGTTACTAGCGGGAGTTACGAGCAGTACTTC | CASSERRVTSGSYEQYF
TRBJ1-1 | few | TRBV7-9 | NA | TGTGCCAGCAGCTTTCCGATGACGGGAACTGAAGCTTTCTTT | CASSFPMTGTEAFF
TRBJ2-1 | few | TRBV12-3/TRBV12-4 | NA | TGTGCCAGCACCGGGGAGCTGGTCAATGAGCAGTTCTTC | CASTGELVNEQFF
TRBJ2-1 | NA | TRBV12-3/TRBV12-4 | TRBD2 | TGTGCCAGCAGTACTAGCGGGAGGGCCAATGAGCAGTTCTTC | CASSTSGRANEQFF
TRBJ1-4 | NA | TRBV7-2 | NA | TGTGCCAGCAGCTTTGGAACCCATGACAAACTGTTTTTT | CASSFGTHDKLFF
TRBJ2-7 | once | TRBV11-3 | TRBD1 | TGTGCCAGCGGCATAGGAGGACAGGCGGTTCAAGTGCAGTACTTC | CASGIGGQAVQVQYF
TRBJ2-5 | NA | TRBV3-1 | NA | TGTGCCAGCAGCCCTAGTGACGACCAAGAGACCCAGTACTTC | CASSPSDDQETQYF
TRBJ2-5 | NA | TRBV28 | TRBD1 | TGTGCCAGCAGCAAGACAGGGCTTGAGACCCAGTACTTC | CASSKTGLETQYF
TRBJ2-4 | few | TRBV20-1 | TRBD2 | TGCAGTGCTAGCCCGACGGGACTAGCGTTAAACATTCAGTACTTC | CSASPTGLALNIQYF
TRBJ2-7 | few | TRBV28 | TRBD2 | TGTGCCAGCTACCATAGCGGGAGCTACGAGCAGTACTTC | CASYHSGSYEQYF
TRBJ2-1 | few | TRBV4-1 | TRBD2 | TGCGCCAGCAGTCAAGCTGGGCAGGGACTAGGGGAGTACAATGAGCAGTTCTTC | CASSQAGQGLGEYNEQFF
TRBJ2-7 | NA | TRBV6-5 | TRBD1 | TGTGCCAGCAGTTACGCCAGGGACAGCGCCTACGAGCAGTACTTC | CASSYARDSAYEQYF
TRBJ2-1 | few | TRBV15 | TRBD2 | TGTGCCACCACCCCAGGACTAGTCGGTCCTGAGCAGTTCTTC | CATTPGLVGPEQFF
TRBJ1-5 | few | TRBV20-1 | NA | TGCAGTGCTAGAGATAGTTGGGGGGTGAATGGGCCCCAGCATTTT | CSARDSWGVNGPQHF
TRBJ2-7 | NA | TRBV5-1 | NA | TGCGCCAGCAGCTTGGGGGGAGCTCCCTCCTACGAGCAGTACTTC | CASSLGGAPSYEQYF
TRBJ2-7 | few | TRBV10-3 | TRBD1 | TGTGCCATCAGGGACCTGACAGGGGAGGACTACGAGCAGTACTTC | CAIRDLTGEDYEQYF
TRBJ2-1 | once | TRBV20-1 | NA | TGCAGTGCTAGAGATCCCGCTAGTCCGAACAATGAGCAGTTCTTC | CSARDPASPNNEQFF
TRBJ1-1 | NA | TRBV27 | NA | TGTGCCAGCAGTTTACAGGGGTTTAACACTGAAGCTTTCTTT | CASSLQGFNTEAFF
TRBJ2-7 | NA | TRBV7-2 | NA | TGTGCCAGCAGCCCCAGGCCGAGTTTGGCTTCCTACGAGCAGTACTTC | CASSPRPSLASYEQYF
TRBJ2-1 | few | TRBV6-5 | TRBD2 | TGTGCCAGCAGTTATAGCGGGTACAATGAGCAGTTCTTC | CASSYSGYNEQFF
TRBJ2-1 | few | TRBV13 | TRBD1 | TGTGCCAGCAGCGAGGACAGGGGAAGGGCTATGGCTGAGCAGTTCTTC | CASSEDRGRAMAEQFF
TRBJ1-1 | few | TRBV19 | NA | TGTGCCAGTGTACACCGGGCCAAAACTACCGAAGCTTTCTTT | CASVHRAKTTEAFF
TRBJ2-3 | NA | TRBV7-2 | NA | TGTGCCAGCAGCTCGCCGAGGGGGTTCAGCACAGATACGCAGTATTTT | CASSSPRGFSTDTQYF
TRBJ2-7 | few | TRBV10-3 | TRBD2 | TGTGCCACTCACAACAGCGGGGATGACTACGAGCAGTACTTC | CATHNSGDDYEQYF
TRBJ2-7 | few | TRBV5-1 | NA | TGCGCCAGCAATGACGGGAGCTACGCCTACGAGCAGTACTTC | CASNDGSYAYEQYF
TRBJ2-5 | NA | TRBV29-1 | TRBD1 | TGCAGCGTTTCTACAGGGGGTAATCAGGAGACCCAGTACTTC | CSVSTGGNQETQYF
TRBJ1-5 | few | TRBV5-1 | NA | TGCGCCAGCAGCTTGGAACCTGAGGGTATTACGCAGCATTTT | CASSLEPEGITQHF
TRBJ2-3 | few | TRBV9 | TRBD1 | TGTGCCAGCAGCCCGGACAGGGGGTCAGATACGCAGTATTTT | CASSPDRGSDTQYF
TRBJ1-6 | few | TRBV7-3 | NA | TGTGCCAGCAGCTTAGAAGGAGGACGCCTAAATTCACCCCTCCACTTT | CASSLEGGRLNSPLHF
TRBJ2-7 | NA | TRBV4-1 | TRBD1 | TGCGCCAGCAGCCAGACAGGGGTCGGCTACGAGCAGTACTTC | CASSQTGVGYEQYF
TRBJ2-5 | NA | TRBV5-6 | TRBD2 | TGTGCCAGCAGCGACCTTAGCGGGAGTGAGACCCAGTACTTC | CASSDLSGSETQYF
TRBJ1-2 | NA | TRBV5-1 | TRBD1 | TGCGCCAGCAGCTTATTACAGGGGCAAGAGTATGGCTACACCTTC | CASSLLQGQEYGYTF
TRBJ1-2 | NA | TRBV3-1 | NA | TGTGCCAGCAGCCAAGAGAACCTCTATGGCTACACCTTC | CASSQENLYGYTF
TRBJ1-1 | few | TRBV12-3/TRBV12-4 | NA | TGTGCCAGCAGTTCCCGGCTGGGAAACACTGAAGCTTTCTTT | CASSSRLGNTEAFF
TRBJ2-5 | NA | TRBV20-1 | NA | TGCAGTGCTAGAGACCCTCGCCAGGGGCTGACCCAGTACTTC | CSARDPRQGLTQYF
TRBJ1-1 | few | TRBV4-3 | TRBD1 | TGCGCCAGCAGCCAACTCAGGGGGACTGAAGCTTTCTTT | CASSQLRGTEAFF
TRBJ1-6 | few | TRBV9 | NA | TGTGCCAGCAGTCAGGAGGGATATTCACCCCTCCACTTT | CASSQEGYSPLHF
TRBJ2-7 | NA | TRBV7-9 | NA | TGTGCCAGCAGCTTAGCGTCGGCAGATAGCTCCTACGAGCAGTACTTC | CASSLASADSSYEQYF
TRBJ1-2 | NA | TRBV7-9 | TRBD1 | TGTGCCAGCAGCTTGGAGACAGGGGTCTATGGCTACACCTTC | CASSLETGVYGYTF
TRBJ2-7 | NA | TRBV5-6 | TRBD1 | TGTGCCAGCAGCTTCCAGGGGGCGCAGGAGCAGTACTTC | CASSFQGAQEQYF
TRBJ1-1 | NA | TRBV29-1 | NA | TGCAGCGTTCCTGGCAGCATCATGAACACTGAAGCTTTCTTT | CSVPGSIMNTEAFF
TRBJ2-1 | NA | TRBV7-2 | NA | TGTGCCAGCAGCGTATTGAGACAGGAGCAGTTCTTC | CASSVLRQEQFF
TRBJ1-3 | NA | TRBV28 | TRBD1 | TGTGCCAGCAGTTCCTCGCCAAACATCAGGGGGCGGGCTGGAAACACCATATATTTT | CASSSSPNIRGRAGNTIYF